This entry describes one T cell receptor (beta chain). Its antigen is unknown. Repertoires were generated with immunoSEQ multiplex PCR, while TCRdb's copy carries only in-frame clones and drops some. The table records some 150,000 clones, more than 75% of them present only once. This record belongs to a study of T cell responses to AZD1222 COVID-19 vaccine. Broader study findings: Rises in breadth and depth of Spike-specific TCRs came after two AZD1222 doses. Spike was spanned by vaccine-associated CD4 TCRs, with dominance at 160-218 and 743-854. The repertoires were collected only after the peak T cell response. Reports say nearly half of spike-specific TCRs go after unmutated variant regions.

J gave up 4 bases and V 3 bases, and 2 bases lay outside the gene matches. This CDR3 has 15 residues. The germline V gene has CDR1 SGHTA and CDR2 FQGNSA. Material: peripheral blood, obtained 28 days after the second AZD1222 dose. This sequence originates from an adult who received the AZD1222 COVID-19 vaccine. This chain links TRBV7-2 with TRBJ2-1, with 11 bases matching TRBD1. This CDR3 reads CASSFRDRGYNEQFF. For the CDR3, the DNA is TGTGCCAGCAGCTTCCGGGACAGGGGGTACAATGAGCAGTTCTTC.